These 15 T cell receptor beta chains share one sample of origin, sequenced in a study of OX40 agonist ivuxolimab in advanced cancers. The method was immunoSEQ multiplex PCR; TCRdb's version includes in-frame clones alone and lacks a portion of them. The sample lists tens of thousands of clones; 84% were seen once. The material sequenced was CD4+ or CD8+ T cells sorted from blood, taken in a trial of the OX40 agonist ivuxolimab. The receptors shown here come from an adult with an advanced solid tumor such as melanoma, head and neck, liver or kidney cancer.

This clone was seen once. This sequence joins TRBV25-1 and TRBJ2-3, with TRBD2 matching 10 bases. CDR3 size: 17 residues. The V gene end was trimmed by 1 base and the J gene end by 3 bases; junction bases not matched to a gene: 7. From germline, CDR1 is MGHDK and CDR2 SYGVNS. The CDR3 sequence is CASSESLAGESTDTQYF. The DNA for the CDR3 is TGTGCCAGCAGTGAATCCCTAGCGGGAGAAAGTACAGATACGCAGTATTTT. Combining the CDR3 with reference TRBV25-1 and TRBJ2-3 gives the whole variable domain EADIYQTPRYLVIGTGKKITLECSQTMGHDKMYWYQQDPGMELHLIHYSYGVNSTEKGDLSSESTVSRIRTEHFPLTLESARPSHTSQYLCASSESLAGESTDTQYFGPGTRLTVL.

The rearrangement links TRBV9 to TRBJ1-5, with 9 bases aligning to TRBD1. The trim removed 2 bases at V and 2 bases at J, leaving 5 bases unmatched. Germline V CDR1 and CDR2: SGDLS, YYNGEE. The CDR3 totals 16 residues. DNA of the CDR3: TGTGCCAGCAGCGTGGGGGACAGGGTGGGCAATCAGCCCCAGCATTTT. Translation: CASSVGDRVGNQPQHF.

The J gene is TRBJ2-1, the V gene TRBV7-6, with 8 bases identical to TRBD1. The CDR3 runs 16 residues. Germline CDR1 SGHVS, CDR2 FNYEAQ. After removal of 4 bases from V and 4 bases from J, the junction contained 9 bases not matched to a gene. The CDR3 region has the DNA TGTGCCAGCAGCTCACGACAGGGGATTGAGTACAATGAGCAGTTCTTC. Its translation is CASSSRQGIEYNEQFF. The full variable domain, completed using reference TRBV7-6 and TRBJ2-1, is GAGVSQSPRYKVTKRGQDVALRCDPISGHVSLYWYRQALGQGPEFLTYFNYEAQQDKSGLPNDRFSAERPEGSISTLTIQRTEQRDSAMYRCASSSRQGIEYNEQFFGPGTRLTVL.

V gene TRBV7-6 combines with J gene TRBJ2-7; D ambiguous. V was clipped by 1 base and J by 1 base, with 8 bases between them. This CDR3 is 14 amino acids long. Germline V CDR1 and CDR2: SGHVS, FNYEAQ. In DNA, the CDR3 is TGTGCCAGCAGCTTAGGTAGTAGATCCTACGAGCAGTACTTC. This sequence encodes CASSLGSRSYEQYF.

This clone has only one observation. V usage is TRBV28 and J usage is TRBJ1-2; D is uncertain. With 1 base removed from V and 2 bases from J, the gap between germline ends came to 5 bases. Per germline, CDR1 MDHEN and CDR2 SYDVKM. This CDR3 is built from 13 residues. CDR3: CASSLLNNYGYTF. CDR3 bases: TGTGCCAGCAGTTTATTAAACAACTATGGCTACACCTTC.

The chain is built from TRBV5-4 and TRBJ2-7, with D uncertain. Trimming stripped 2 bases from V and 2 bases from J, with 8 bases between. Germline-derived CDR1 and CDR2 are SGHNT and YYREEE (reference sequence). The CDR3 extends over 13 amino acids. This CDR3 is CASSFDNPYEQYF. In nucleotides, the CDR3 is TGTGCCAGCAGCTTTGATAATCCCTACGAGCAGTACTTC.

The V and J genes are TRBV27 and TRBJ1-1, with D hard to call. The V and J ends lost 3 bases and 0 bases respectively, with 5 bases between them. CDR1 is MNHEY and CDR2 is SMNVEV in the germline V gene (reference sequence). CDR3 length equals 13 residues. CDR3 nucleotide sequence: TGTGCCAGCAGTTTGGCAATGAACACTGAAGCTTTCTTT. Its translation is CASSLAMNTEAFF.

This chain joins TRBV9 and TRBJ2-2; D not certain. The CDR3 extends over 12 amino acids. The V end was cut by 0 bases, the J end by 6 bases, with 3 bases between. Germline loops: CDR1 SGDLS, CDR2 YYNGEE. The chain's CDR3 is CASSVVAGELFF. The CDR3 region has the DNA TGTGCCAGCAGCGTAGTTGCCGGGGAGCTGTTTTTT.

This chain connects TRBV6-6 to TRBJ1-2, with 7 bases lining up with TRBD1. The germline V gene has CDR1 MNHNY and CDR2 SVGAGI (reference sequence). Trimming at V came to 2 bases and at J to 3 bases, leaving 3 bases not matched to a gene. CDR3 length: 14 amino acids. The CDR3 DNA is TGTGCCAGCAGTTACCCGACAGGGTACTATGGCTACACCTTC. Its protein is CASSYPTGYYGYTF.

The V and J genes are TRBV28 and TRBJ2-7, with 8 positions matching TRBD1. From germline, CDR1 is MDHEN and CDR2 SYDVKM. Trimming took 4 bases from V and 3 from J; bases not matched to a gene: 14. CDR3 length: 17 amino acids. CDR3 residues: CASSYSDRAPSGYEQYF. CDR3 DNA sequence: TGTGCCAGCAGTTACTCGGACAGGGCCCCTTCCGGCTACGAGCAGTACTTC. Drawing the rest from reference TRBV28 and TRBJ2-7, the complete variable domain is DVKVTQSSRYLVKRTGEKVFLECVQDMDHENMFWYRQDPGLGLRLIYFSYDVKMKEKGDIPEGYSVSREKKERFSLILESASTNQTSMYLCASSYSDRAPSGYEQYFGPGTRLTVT.

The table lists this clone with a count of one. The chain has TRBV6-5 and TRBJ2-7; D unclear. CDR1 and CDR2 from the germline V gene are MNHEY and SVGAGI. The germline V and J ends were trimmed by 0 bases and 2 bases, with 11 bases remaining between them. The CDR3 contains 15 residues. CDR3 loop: CASSYSSRSAYEQYF. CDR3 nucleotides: TGTGCCAGCAGTTACTCGTCGCGGTCCGCCTACGAGCAGTACTTC.

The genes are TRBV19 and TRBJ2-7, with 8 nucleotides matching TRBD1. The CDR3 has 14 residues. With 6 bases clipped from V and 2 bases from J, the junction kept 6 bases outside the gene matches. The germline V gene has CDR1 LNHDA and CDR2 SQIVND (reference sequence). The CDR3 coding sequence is TGTGCCAGTAGCCCAGGGGGCGGAGCCTACGAGCAGTACTTC. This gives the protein CASSPGGGAYEQYF.

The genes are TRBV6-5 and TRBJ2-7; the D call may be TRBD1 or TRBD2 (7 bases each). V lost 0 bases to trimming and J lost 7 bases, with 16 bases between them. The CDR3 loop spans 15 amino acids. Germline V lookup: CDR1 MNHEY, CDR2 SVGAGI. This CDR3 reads CASSYSATGRVEQYF. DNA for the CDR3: TGTGCCAGCAGTTACTCGGCGACAGGGAGGGTTGAGCAGTACTTC.

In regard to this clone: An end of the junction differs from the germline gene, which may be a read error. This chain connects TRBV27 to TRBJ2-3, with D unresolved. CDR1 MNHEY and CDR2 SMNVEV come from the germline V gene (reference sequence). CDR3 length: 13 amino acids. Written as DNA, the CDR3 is TGTGCCAGCAGTTACCGTAGCATAGATACGCAGTATTTT. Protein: CASSYRSIDTQYF.

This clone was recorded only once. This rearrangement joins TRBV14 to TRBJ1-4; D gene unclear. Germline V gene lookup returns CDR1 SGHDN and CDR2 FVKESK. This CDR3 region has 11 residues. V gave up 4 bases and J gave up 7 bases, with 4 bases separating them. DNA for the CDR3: TGTGCCAGCAGCCTCGGTGAAAAACTGTTTTTT. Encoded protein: CASSLGEKLFF. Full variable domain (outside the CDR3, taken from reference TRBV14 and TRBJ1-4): EAGVTQFPSHSVIEKGQTVTLRCDPISGHDNLYWYRRVMGKEIKFLLHFVKESKQDESGMPNNRFLAERTGGTYSTLKVQPAELEDSGVYFCASSLGEKLFFGSGTQLSVL.